The 7 T cell receptor beta chains given below trace back to one sample, sequenced in a study of shared clonotypes between healthy human individuals. Sequencing was performed with immunoSEQ multiplex PCR; in TCRdb, only in-frame clones are kept and a portion is missing. The table includes 1,400,000 or so clones, about 98.5% detected once. Sequencing was carried out using naive CD4+ T cells sorted from blood. Subset meaning: CD45RA+ positively selected. The receptors come from a man aged 25-45 years in good health.

The chain couples TRBV27 to TRBJ1-5, with D possibly TRBD1 on 5 matching bases. The germline CDR1 and CDR2 sequences are MNHEY and SMNVEV (reference sequence). Trimming shortened V by 6 bases and J by 9 bases, and 15 bases separated the two germline ends. This CDR3 is built from 13 residues. As DNA, the CDR3 is TGTGCCAGCAGGCTCACAGGTCCGGGGCCCCAGCATTTT. It codes for CASRLTGPGPQHF.

This chain links TRBV11-2 with TRBJ2-3; TRBD2 might be the D (6 bases). The CDR3 length is 17 residues. The germline V and J ends were trimmed by 2 bases and 1 base, with 16 bases remaining between them. The V gene's germline CDR1 is SGHAT and CDR2 FQNNGV. CDR3 region: CASSLPGLARRTDTQYF. The CDR3 DNA is TGTGCCAGCAGCTTACCGGGGCTAGCGAGACGCACAGATACGCAGTATTTT.

The CDR3, as DNA: TGTGCCAGTCGGTCTAGCGGGACCGCCTACGAGCAGTACTTC. Translated: CASRSSGTAYEQYF. V is TRBV19 and J is TRBJ2-7, with 9 bases identical to TRBD2. Germline V gives CDR1 LNHDA, CDR2 SQIVND (reference sequence). The junction had 7 bases not matched to a gene; V was cut back by 8 bases and J by 2 bases. CDR3 size: 14 residues.

The gene calls are TRBV4-1 and TRBJ2-2, with D possibly being TRBD1 (6 bases). CDR1 and CDR2 from the germline V gene are MGHRA and YSYEKL. The germline V and J ends were trimmed by 1 base and 4 bases, with 13 bases remaining between them. CDR3 length: 16 residues. Here the CDR3 DNA reads TGCGCCAGCAGCCAAGGAAGACAGGTGGTCACCGGGGAGCTGTTTTTT. Its protein product is CASSQGRQVVTGELFF.

The rearrangement links TRBV5-1 to TRBJ2-3; the match to TRBD1 covers 7 bases. CDR3 length equals 14 residues. V dropped 5 bases and J dropped 6; count of bases not matched to a gene: 9. Germline V CDR1 and CDR2: SGHRS, YFSETQ. CDR3 nucleotides: TGCGCCAGCAGAGGGGGCCCGGGTGGGGATACGCAGTATTTT. Residues: CASRGGPGGDTQYF.

Note on this clone: The same CDR3 arises from other DNA sequences in this sample as well. CDR3 nucleotide sequence: TGCGCCAGCAGGTTGTTGGGCAACGGTCCCACAGATACGCAGTATTTT. Protein product: CASRLLGNGPTDTQYF. The chain combines TRBV5-1 with TRBJ2-3; no reliable D call. CDR1 and CDR2 from the germline V gene are SGHRS and YFSETQ. With 5 bases removed from V and 2 bases from J, the gap between germline ends came to 18 bases. This CDR3 contains 16 residues.

The CDR3 sequence is CASMMNTEAFF. The CDR3 DNA reads as TGTGCCAGTATGATGAACACTGAAGCTTTCTTT. V gene TRBV19 combines with J gene TRBJ1-1; the D is unclear. V was pared by 7 bases and J by 0 bases, with 3 bases between. In germline, CDR1 is LNHDA, CDR2 SQIVND (reference sequence). The CDR3 extends over 11 amino acids.